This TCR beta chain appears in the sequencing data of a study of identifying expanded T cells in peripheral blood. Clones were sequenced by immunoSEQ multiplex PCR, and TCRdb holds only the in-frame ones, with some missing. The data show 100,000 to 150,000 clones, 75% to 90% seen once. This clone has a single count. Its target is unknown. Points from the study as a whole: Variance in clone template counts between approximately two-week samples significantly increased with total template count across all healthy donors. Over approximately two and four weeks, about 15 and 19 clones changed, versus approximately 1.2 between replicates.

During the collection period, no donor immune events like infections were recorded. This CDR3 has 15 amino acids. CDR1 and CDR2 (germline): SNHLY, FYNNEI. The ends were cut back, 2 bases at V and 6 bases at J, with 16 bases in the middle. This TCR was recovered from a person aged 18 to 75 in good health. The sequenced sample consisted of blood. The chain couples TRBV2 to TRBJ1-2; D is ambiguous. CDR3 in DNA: TGTGCCAGCAGTGAATTCGGTAGTGTTCCTGATGGCTACACCTTC. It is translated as CASSEFGSVPDGYTF. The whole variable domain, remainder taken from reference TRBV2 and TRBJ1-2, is EPEVTQTPSHQVTQMGQEVILRCVPISNHLYFYWYRQILGQKVEFLVSFYNNEISEKSEIFDDQFSVERPDGSNFTLKIRSTKLEDSAMYFCASSEFGSVPDGYTFGSGTRLTVV.